This TCR beta chain was sequenced for a study of OX40 agonist ivuxolimab in advanced cancers. Study background: Prior therapy, whether anti-PD-1, anti-PD-L1 or anti-CTLA-4, was allowed, and about 40% had some.

Concerning this clone: Antigen unknown.

Notes on the study in general: On average, a greater number of expanded clones characterised CD8+ T cells relative to CD4+.

Patients with autoimmune history or systemic immunosuppression were excluded. The protocol was immunoSEQ multiplex PCR, while the TCRdb copy is restricted to in-frame clones and leaves out a portion. The sample comprises some 19,000 clones, over 70% of which are singletons, and approximately 32% rests with the top ten. CDR3 length equals 15 residues. Germline V gene sequence: CDR1 SGDLS, CDR2 YYNGEE. Trimming took 2 bases from V and 4 from J; bases not matched to a gene: 6. This clonotype was obtained from an adult with an advanced solid tumor such as melanoma, head and neck, liver or kidney cancer. The sequencing used CD4+ or CD8+ T cells sorted from blood, collected in a trial of the OX40 agonist ivuxolimab. V is TRBV9 and J is TRBJ1-2; 9 nucleotides match TRBD1. CDR3 sequence: CASSVETGGAYGYTF. DNA for the CDR3: TGTGCCAGCAGCGTGGAGACAGGGGGAGCCTATGGCTACACCTTC.